Detailed here is one TCR beta chain. The record originates from a study of identical twins. Through template switching, a universal primer site was introduced, and the cDNA contained unique molecular identifiers. TCRdb called the 5' RACE reads again in MiXCR, with one record for every CDR3 protein. This table holds just under 650,000 distinct CDR3 sequences, under 8.5% found once. The same sample was also used in a study of yellow fever vaccine responses in identical twins.

The receptor comes from a young woman in good health. The sample was PBMCs.

CDR3 in DNA: TGTGCCAGCAGCCCGGATGCTAGCGGGAGAAGGCACGAGCAGTACTTC. This codes for CASSPDASGRRHEQYF. This chain connects TRBV3-1 to TRBJ2-7; 10 nucleotides line up with TRBD2. The CDR3 runs to 16 residues. Germline V gene data show CDR1 as LGHDT and CDR2 as YNNKEL (reference sequence). V lost 4 bases and J lost 5; bases outside the gene matches: 11.